These T cell receptor beta chains were read from a single sample in a study of T cell repertoires in cytomegalovirus infection. These receptors' antigens are unknown. TCRdb reprocessed the reads with MiXCR, giving one entry per CDR3 protein. The sample shows about a million distinct CDR3 sequences, around 32% of them seen only once. Material: cultured CD8+ T cells from PBMCs, obtained from culture after CMV antigen stimulation. The source of these receptors is a human donor in good health (CMV status not recorded). Some clones in this sample may be carry-over from other donors' samples. Both conserved end residues are part of each CDR3. D genes are given only for firm matches. Size values are once, few and many counts, or a class for expanded clones, and some rows have none.

NA	TRBV6-6	NA	TRBJ2-1	CASTISPGLNEQFF	TGTGCCAGCACCATAAGTCCAGGGCTGAATGAGCAGTTCTTC
NA	TRBV19	TRBD2	TRBJ2-3	CASSIPRGGMDTQYF	TGTGCCAGTAGTATCCCCCGGGGGGGCATGGATACGCAGTATTTT
NA	TRBV5-5	NA	TRBJ2-4	CASSLVARAKNIQYF	TGTGCCAGCAGCTTGGTAGCGCGAGCCAAAAACATTCAGTACTTC
few	TRBV7-9	TRBD2	TRBJ2-5	CASSFTSGVQETQYF	TGTGCCAGCAGCTTCACTAGCGGCGTCCAAGAGACCCAGTACTTC
few	TRBV2	NA	TRBJ1-4	CASRSEATNEKLFF	TGTGCCAGCCGGTCAGAGGCGACTAATGAAAAACTGTTTTTT
few	TRBV27	NA	TRBJ1-4	CASSLGVAPEKLFF	TGTGCCAGCAGTTTAGGGGTAGCGCCTGAAAAACTGTTTTTT
few	TRBV19	TRBD1	TRBJ1-2	CASSTLPGQAYMDYGYTF	TGTGCCAGTAGTACGTTACCGGGACAGGCCTATATGGACTATGGCTACACCTTC
few	TRBV27	NA	TRBJ2-1	CASKHGSSYNEQFF	TGTGCCAGCAAGCACGGGAGCTCCTACAATGAGCAGTTCTTC
NA	TRBV7-2	TRBD1	TRBJ1-1	CASSYTGTGVPAFF	TGTGCCAGCAGCTACACCGGGACAGGGGTTCCAGCTTTCTTT
few	TRBV7-8	TRBD1	TRBJ2-3	CASSLRGGGNTQYF	TGTGCCAGCAGCTTAAGAGGGGGCGGTAATACGCAGTATTTT
few	TRBV15	NA	TRBJ2-1	CATSRVESSYNEQFF	TGTGCCACCAGCAGAGTTGAGAGCTCCTACAATGAGCAGTTCTTC
few	TRBV28	NA	TRBJ1-4	CASSLSQVLNEKLFF	TGTGCCAGCAGTTTATCCCAGGTCCTCAATGAAAAACTGTTTTTT
few	TRBV2	NA	TRBJ2-1	CASSSSFPGQFF	TGTGCCAGCAGTTCCAGCTTTCCAGGGCAGTTCTTC
many	TRBV7-2	NA	TRBJ1-5	CASSLRNGTPQHF	TGTGCCAGCAGCCTCCGGAATGGGACACCCCAGCATTTT
few	TRBV6-2/TRBV6-3	NA	TRBJ1-2	CASSSPNPTRQTEGYTF	TGTGCCAGCAGTTCCCCGAACCCAACCCGGCAGACAGAAGGCTACACCTTC
few	TRBV7-9	NA	TRBJ2-7	CASSLYGNDEQYF	TGTGCCAGCAGCTTATACGGTAACGACGAGCAGTACTTC